This entry features one T cell receptor (beta chain) sequence. Its cognate antigen is unknown. Germline V lookup: CDR1 SQVTM, CDR2 ANQGSEA. The CDR3 extends over 10 amino acids. V shed 4 bases and J shed 6 bases, with 4 bases lying between them. The sample originates from a study of human T cells and chemical hapten exposure. Blood, whole and unfractionated, served as the source for total RNA extraction. The library labeled individual cDNA molecules by adding unique molecular identifiers to them. In the study's own analysis: Per-sample TCR counts ranged from about 20,000 to 700,000, median about 90,000. TCRdb itself ran the 5' RACE reads through MiXCR, one entry per CDR3 protein. The V and J calls were determined by TCRdb, not by the authors. The sample has 65,000 to 90,000 distinct CDR3 sequences; around a sixth are singletons. Study results and caveats: Among TCRs, those above 1 in 1000 frequency were unaffected by DPC sensitization.

This TCR was recovered from a female donor in good health. The chain employs TRBV29-1 and TRBJ2-1; D not resolved. CDR3 residues: CSVATNEQFF. CDR3 bases: TGCAGCGTTGCAACCAATGAGCAGTTCTTC.